This entry lists 21 T cell receptor beta chains sequenced from one sample in a study of T cells in localized non-small cell lung cancer. Assay: immunoSEQ multiplex PCR; the TCRdb copy retains only in-frame clones and omits some. The sample gives approximately 41,000 clones, just over 85% of which show up once; less than 6.5% is in the top ten. Sample: peripheral blood mononuclear cells, taken before any cancer treatment. The receptor set was obtained from a male donor aged 60 or over with stage II lung adenocarcinoma.

The count of this clone is one. The gene calls are TRBV30 and TRBJ2-2; D may be TRBD1 or TRBD2 (5 bases each). The CDR3 spans 13 residues. The ends were cut back, 5 bases at V and 3 bases at J, with 10 bases in the middle. Germline CDR1 is GTSNPN and CDR2 is SVGIG (reference sequence). In DNA, the CDR3 is TGTGCCTGGTTGGGGGATGACACCGGGGAGCTGTTTTTT. Translating it yields CAWLGDDTGELFF. Complete variable domain (other parts from reference TRBV30 and TRBJ2-2): SQTIHQWPATLVQPVGSPLSLECTVEGTSNPNLYWYRQAAGRGLQLLFYSVGIGQISSEVPQNLSASRPQDRQFILSSKKLLLSDSGFYLCAWLGDDTGELFFGEGSRLTVL.

The DNA for the CDR3 is TGTGCCTGGAGGGGGGACAACCTTGAAGCTTTCTTT. Its translation is CAWRGDNLEAFF. This chain links TRBV30 with TRBJ1-1; D perhaps matches TRBD1 (6 bases). The CDR3 is 12 amino acids. Trimming took off 3 bases at V and 7 bases at J, with 12 bases between the two ends. Per germline, CDR1 GTSNPN and CDR2 SVGIG (reference sequence).

This rearrangement joins TRBV19 to TRBJ1-2, with D possibly TRBD1 on 6 matching bases. Trimming took 6 bases from V and 4 from J, leaving 15 bases between them. This CDR3 is 14 amino acids long. The germline V gene encodes CDR1 LNHDA and CDR2 SQIVND (reference sequence). The CDR3 is CASSMRQEVYGYTF. In nucleotides, the CDR3 is TGTGCCAGTAGCATGCGACAGGAGGTCTATGGCTACACCTTC.

The chain employs TRBV14 and TRBJ2-7; a weak D match, TRBD2 (5 bases). Germline loops: CDR1 SGHDN, CDR2 FVKESK. This CDR3 comprises 13 residues. Trimming took off 6 bases at V and 7 bases at J, with 16 bases between the two ends. The CDR3 spells CASSTTARTEQYF. Here the CDR3 DNA reads TGTGCCAGCAGTACTACCGCTCGGACTGAGCAGTACTTC. Full variable domain (missing parts from reference TRBV14 and TRBJ2-7): EAGVTQFPSHSVIEKGQTVTLRCDPISGHDNLYWYRRVMGKEIKFLLHFVKESKQDESGMPNNRFLAERTGGTYSTLKVQPAELEDSGVYFCASSTTARTEQYFGPGTRLTVT.

The count of this clone is one. This chain connects TRBV5-8 to TRBJ1-3; D remains unclear. In germline, CDR1 is SGHTS, CDR2 YDEGEE. The CDR3 loop spans 15 amino acids. Trimming removed 2 bases at V and 0 bases at J, with 9 bases between. The CDR3 loop reads CASSFGPVSGNTIYF. In DNA form, the CDR3 reads TGTGCCAGCAGCTTCGGACCGGTCTCTGGAAACACCATATATTTT.

The V call is TRBV5-1, the J call TRBJ2-5, with D unclear. The germline CDR1 and CDR2 sequences are SGHRS and YFSETQ. V was shortened by 1 base and J by 4 bases, with 8 bases between the two germline ends. The CDR3 runs 13 residues. CDR3 sequence (DNA): TGCGCCAGCAGCTTGCACAGAAGAGAGACCCAGTACTTC. This gives the protein CASSLHRRETQYF.

This chain uses TRBV18 with TRBJ1-2; no definite D call. CDR1 and CDR2 (germline): KGHSH, LQKENI. The CDR3 covers 15 residues. V was shortened by 3 bases and J by 4 bases, with 15 bases between the two germline ends. This CDR3 reads CASSPDVQFVYGYTF. For the CDR3, the DNA is TGTGCCAGCTCACCGGATGTCCAGTTTGTCTATGGCTACACCTTC.

V and J are TRBV29-1 and TRBJ2-7; TRBD2 matches 8 bases. This CDR3 comprises 13 residues. CDR1 is SQVTM and CDR2 is ANQGSEA in the germline V gene. V was pared by 4 bases and J by 6 bases, with 8 bases of the junction left unmatched. CDR3 DNA: TGCAGCGTTGGCCACGGGGGGGACGTCGAGCAGTACTTC. Encoded protein: CSVGHGGDVEQYF.

The rearrangement joins TRBV5-1 to TRBJ2-1; D gene uncertain. The V end lost 0 bases, the J end lost 7 bases, and 5 bases lay between the germline ends. The CDR3 has 12 residues. The V gene's germline CDR1 is SGHRS and CDR2 YFSETQ. The CDR3 nucleotides are TGCGCCAGCAGCTTGGTCGAGAATGAGCAGTTCTTC. This gives the protein CASSLVENEQFF.

V and J are TRBV4-1 and TRBJ2-7; 10 nucleotides line up with TRBD2. After removal of 4 bases from V and 6 bases from J, the junction contained 3 bases not matched to a gene. Germline V gene data show CDR1 as MGHRA and CDR2 as YSYEKL. The CDR3 spans 13 residues. This chain's CDR3 is CASSLGLATEQYF. Here the CDR3 DNA reads TGCGCCAGCAGCCTGGGACTAGCGACCGAGCAGTACTTC.

A single count supports this clone. The chain uses TRBV27 and TRBJ1-5, with a tentative D call TRBD1 (5 bases). The germline gives CDR1 MNHEY, CDR2 SMNVEV (reference sequence). This CDR3 has 13 amino acids. The V end lost 4 bases, the J end lost 1 base, and 5 bases lay between the germline ends. In DNA, the CDR3 is TGTGCCAGCAGTTGGGACAGCAATCAGCCCCAGCATTTT. It specifies CASSWDSNQPQHF.

The chain's CDR3 is CASSWTSGQYF. The CDR3 DNA reads TGTGCCAGCAGTTGGACTAGCGGTCAGTACTTC. The chain couples TRBV2 to TRBJ2-4, with 10 bases matching TRBD2. CDR1 and CDR2 (germline): SNHLY, FYNNEI. CDR3 length equals 11 residues. The junction had 1 base not matched to a gene; V was cut back by 5 bases and J by 12 bases.

J is TRBJ2-1 and V is TRBV18; no clear D gene. Germline V lookup: CDR1 KGHSH, CDR2 LQKENI. This CDR3 is 12 amino acids long. V was pared by 4 bases and J by 8 bases, with 9 bases between. CDR3 in amino acids: CASSRRVYEQFF. The CDR3 DNA sequence: TGTGCCAGCTCACGACGAGTCTATGAGCAGTTCTTC.

This clone has more than one count but fewer than ten. This chain connects TRBV2 to TRBJ1-5; 9 bases align to TRBD1. Germline V lookup: CDR1 SNHLY, CDR2 FYNNEI. This CDR3 spans 14 amino acids. The junction had 10 bases not matched to a gene; V was cut back by 7 bases and J by 9 bases. The CDR3 DNA is TGTGCCAGCACCCCGGGACAGGGAGCAGGGCCCCAGCATTTT. Translating gives CASTPGQGAGPQHF.

The chain uses TRBV19 and TRBJ2-1, with 7 positions matching TRBD2. In germline, CDR1 is LNHDA, CDR2 SQIVND (reference sequence). This CDR3 is 14 amino acids long. The V and J ends lost 6 bases and 0 bases, in that order; junction bases with no gene match: 2. The CDR3 loop is CASSGGSSYNEQFF. The CDR3 bases are TGTGCCAGTAGCGGCGGGAGCTCCTACAATGAGCAGTTCTTC.

The chain has TRBV28 and TRBJ2-5, with D perhaps matching TRBD2 (5 bases). Germline values: CDR1 MDHEN, CDR2 SYDVKM. This CDR3 comprises 12 residues. Trimming took off 3 bases at V and 5 bases at J, with 7 bases between the two ends. CDR3 protein: CASSFRRETQYF. In nucleotides, the CDR3 is TGTGCCAGCAGTTTCCGGAGGGAGACCCAGTACTTC.

The chain joins TRBV18 to TRBJ1-5; D is perhaps TRBD1 (6 bases). Germline values: CDR1 KGHSH, CDR2 LQKENI. The CDR3 is 14 residues long. V was clipped by 5 bases and J by 4 bases, with 12 bases between them. The CDR3 DNA follows: TGTGCCAGCTCATTTGACAGGAGGAATCAGCCCCAGCATTTT. Protein product: CASSFDRRNQPQHF.

CDR3 DNA: TGTGCCAGCTCACTACTCGGGGCCGGGGAGCAGTACTTC. This translates into CASSLLGAGEQYF. V usage is TRBV18 and J usage is TRBJ2-7; TRBD1 or TRBD2 may be the D gene (5 bases each). Germline V CDR1 and CDR2: KGHSH, LQKENI. The CDR3 is made up of 13 amino acids. V was clipped by 4 bases and J by 7 bases, with 14 bases between them.

This rearrangement joins TRBV28 to TRBJ2-7, with D possibly being TRBD2 (5 bases). Between the trimmed V and J ends, which lost 7 bases and 3 bases, there was a span of 13 bases. Germline CDR1 MDHEN, CDR2 SYDVKM. The CDR3 has 13 amino acids. CDR3 in amino acids: CASTRGQDYEQYF. The DNA for the CDR3 is TGTGCCAGCACCCGGGGTCAAGACTACGAGCAGTACTTC.

The rearrangement uses TRBV5-8 and TRBJ2-1; 9 bases match TRBD2. Trimming cost V 0 bases and J 0 bases; bases outside gene matches: 4. Germline lookup yields CDR1 SGHTS and CDR2 YDEGEE. This CDR3 has 17 residues. The CDR3 sequence is CASSLGTSVSSYNEQFF. The CDR3 DNA follows: TGTGCCAGCAGCTTGGGGACTAGCGTAAGCTCCTACAATGAGCAGTTCTTC.

The V call is TRBV5-5, the J call TRBJ1-2, with 9 bases that match TRBD1. The CDR3 runs to 13 residues. Germline V gene data show CDR1 as SGHKS and CDR2 as YYEKEE (reference sequence). Trimming took 6 bases from V and 5 from J; bases not matched to a gene: 5. This chain's CDR3 is CASTLDRGYGYTF. The DNA of the CDR3 is TGTGCCAGCACCCTGGACAGGGGTTATGGCTACACCTTC.